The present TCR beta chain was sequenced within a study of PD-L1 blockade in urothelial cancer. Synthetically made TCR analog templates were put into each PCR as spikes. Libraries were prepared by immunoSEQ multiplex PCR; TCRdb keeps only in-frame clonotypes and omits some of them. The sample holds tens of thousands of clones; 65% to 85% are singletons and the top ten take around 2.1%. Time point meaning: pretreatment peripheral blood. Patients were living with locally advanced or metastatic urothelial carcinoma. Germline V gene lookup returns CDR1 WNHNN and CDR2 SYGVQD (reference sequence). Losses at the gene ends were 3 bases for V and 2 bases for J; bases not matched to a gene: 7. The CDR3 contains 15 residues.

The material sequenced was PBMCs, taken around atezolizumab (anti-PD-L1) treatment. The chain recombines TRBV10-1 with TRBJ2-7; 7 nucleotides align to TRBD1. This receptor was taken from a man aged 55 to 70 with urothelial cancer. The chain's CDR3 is CASSDPGQAPYEQYF. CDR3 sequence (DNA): TGCGCCAGCAGTGACCCTGGACAGGCCCCCTACGAGCAGTACTTC.